The 18 T cell receptor beta chains reported below all come from one sample, sequenced in a study of neurological immune-mediated disorders. From the 5' RACE reads, TCRdb called clonotypes with MiXCR, one entry per CDR3 protein. The data show 80,000 or so distinct CDR3 sequences, roughly 9.5% seen once. The material sequenced was PBMCs. These receptors all stem from a man aged 50 or older in good health.

This clonotype was counted at least ten times. The chain links TRBV30 to TRBJ1-2; D possibly corresponds to TRBD1 (6 bases). Germline V gives CDR1 GTSNPN, CDR2 SVGIG (reference sequence). V lost 7 bases and J 1 base, leaving 16 bases between the germline ends. The CDR3 extends over 14 amino acids. CDR3: CASWGHIINYGYTF. CDR3 coding DNA: TGTGCCTCTTGGGGACACATCATTAACTATGGCTACACCTTC.

This clonotype was seen at least ten times. This chain connects TRBV5-1 to TRBJ2-3, with D perhaps matching TRBD1 or TRBD2 (5 bases each). The CDR3 extends over 15 amino acids. Germline V CDR1 and CDR2: SGHRS, YFSETQ. The V gene lost 0 bases and the J gene lost 2 bases, with 10 bases spanning the gap. The CDR3 bases are TGCGCCAGCAGCTTGGGGAGAGGGGCCACAGATACGCAGTATTTT. It translates to CASSLGRGATDTQYF.

This clonotype was seen at least ten times. This chain links TRBV20-1 with TRBJ1-1; a weak D match, TRBD1 (6 bases). The CDR3 length is 13 residues. The ends were cut back, 6 bases at V and 6 bases at J, with 17 bases in the middle. CDR1 is DFQATT, CDR2 SNEGSKA, per germline (reference sequence). The CDR3 DNA sequence: TGCAGTGCCCCCCTCAGAGAGGGGGCTGAAGCTTTCTTT. It is translated as CSAPLREGAEAFF.

The rearrangement joins TRBV7-3 to TRBJ2-7; D possibly uses TRBD1 or TRBD2 (5 bases each). This CDR3 spans 14 amino acids. V was clipped by 5 bases and J by 3 bases, with 14 bases between them. CDR1 is SGHTA and CDR2 is FQGTGA in the germline V gene. CDR3 in amino acids: CASSARDGIYEQYF. The DNA for the CDR3 is TGTGCCAGCAGCGCCCGGGACGGCATCTACGAGCAGTACTTC.

This clonotype was seen many times. The V and J genes are TRBV29-1 and TRBJ1-1, with TRBD1 identical over 11 bases. Trimming removed 6 bases from V and 6 bases from J; junction bases left unmatched: 3. CDR3 length: 12 amino acids. Germline V lookup: CDR1 SQVTM, CDR2 ANQGSEA. CDR3 nucleotide sequence: TGCAGCGTCCCGGGACAGGGGGCTGAAGCTTTCTTT. Amino acids: CSVPGQGAEAFF.

This clonotype was detected only a few times. The J gene is TRBJ2-7, the V gene TRBV7-8; the match to TRBD1 covers 10 bases. Germline values: CDR1 SGHVS, CDR2 FQNEAQ. There are 13 residues in the CDR3. V was pared by 4 bases and J by 6 bases, with 3 bases of the junction left unmatched. DNA of the CDR3: TGTGCCAGCAGCTGGGGACAGGGGTTCGAGCAGTACTTC. It codes for CASSWGQGFEQYF. Variable domain in full (rest from reference TRBV7-8 and TRBJ2-7): GAGVSQSPRYKVAKRGQDVALRCDPISGHVSLFWYQQALGQGPEFLTYFQNEAQLDKSGLPSDRFFAERPEGSVSTLKIQRTQQEDSAVYLCASSWGQGFEQYFGPGTRLTVT.

Many counts were recorded for this clonotype. CDR3: CATSNDRANTGELFF. CDR3 nucleotides: TGTGCCACCAGCAACGACAGGGCCAACACCGGGGAGCTGTTTTTT. The genes are TRBV15 and TRBJ2-2; 7 positions match TRBD1. Germline lookup yields CDR1 LNHNV and CDR2 YYDKDF (reference sequence). V trimming: 4 bases; J trimming: 2 bases; junction bases outside the gene matches: 4. The CDR3 is 15 residues long.

This clonotype has a count of ten or more. The V gene is TRBV5-6, the J gene TRBJ1-2; D is perhaps TRBD1 (5 bases). The germline V gene has CDR1 SGHDT and CDR2 YYEEEE. Trimming took 0 bases from V and 12 from J, leaving 18 bases between them. The CDR3 spans 14 residues. CDR3 protein: CASSLGQHPEFHTF. In DNA, the CDR3 is TGTGCCAGCAGCTTGGGACAGCATCCCGAGTTTCACACCTTC.

This clonotype was observed many times. This chain connects TRBV6-5 to TRBJ2-2, with 9 positions matching TRBD2. The CDR3 consists of 16 residues. The junction had 5 bases not matched to a gene; V was cut back by 6 bases and J by 0 bases. Germline V lookup: CDR1 MNHEY, CDR2 SVGAGI. The CDR3 bases are TGTGCCAGCAGACTAGGACTAGCGCCGAACACCGGGGAGCTGTTTTTT. The encoded protein is CASRLGLAPNTGELFF.

This clonotype came up many times. This rearrangement joins TRBV6-6 to TRBJ1-5; D might be TRBD1 (5 bases). Per the germline V gene, CDR1 is MNHNY and CDR2 is SVGAGI (reference sequence). There are 14 residues in the CDR3. V lost 3 bases and J lost 7, with 13 bases in between. Here the CDR3 DNA reads TGTGCCAGCAGTTATCTGGCAGGGAGGCAGCCCCAGCATTTT. This sequence encodes CASSYLAGRQPQHF.

This clonotype was recorded at least ten times. The chain has TRBV14 and TRBJ1-6; TRBD1 matches at 8 bases. CDR3 size: 12 residues. Trimming at V came to 6 bases and at J to 16 bases, leaving 8 bases not matched to a gene. Germline V CDR1 and CDR2: SGHDN, FVKESK. The CDR3 nucleotides are TGTGCCAGCAGTCGGACAGGGCCCCAGCTCCACTTT. Residues: CASSRTGPQLHF.

This clonotype was seen at least ten times. The V call is TRBV4-1, the J call TRBJ2-1; 7 bases line up with TRBD2. After removal of 0 bases from V and 4 bases from J, the junction contained 15 bases not matched to a gene. CDR1 is MGHRA and CDR2 is YSYEKL in the germline V gene. The CDR3 is 19 residues long. The chain's CDR3 is CASSQDRSPSGRTYNEQFF. The CDR3 region has the DNA TGCGCCAGCAGCCAAGATCGGAGCCCTAGCGGTCGTACGTACAATGAGCAGTTCTTC.

This clonotype was recorded many times. Here the CDR3 DNA reads TGTGCCAGCACATTTACTGGGGACTATGGCTACACCTTC. Amino acid sequence: CASTFTGDYGYTF. The chain recombines TRBV12-3 or TRBV12-4 with TRBJ1-2; D ambiguous. V shed 7 bases and J shed 3 bases, with 12 bases lying between them. The CDR3 consists of 13 residues.

In regard to this clonotype: This may come from a read error, since a much larger clone is one base off. The gene calls are TRBV28 and TRBJ2-7; D may match TRBD1 or TRBD2 (5 bases each). Germline V gene lookup returns CDR1 MDHEN and CDR2 SYDVKM. The CDR3 has 11 residues. Here the CDR3 reads CVTERDHEQYF. DNA of the CDR3: TGTGTCACGGAAAGGGACCACGAGCAGTACTTC.

There are many counts of this clonotype. This chain joins TRBV5-1 and TRBJ2-2; 9 nucleotides align to TRBD1. The germline gives CDR1 SGHRS, CDR2 YFSETQ. J was trimmed by 5 bases and V by 1 base; bases with no gene match: 3. The CDR3 totals 15 residues. As DNA, the CDR3 is TGCGCCAGCAGCTTGACAGGGGGCGAAACCGGGGAGCTGTTTTTT. Translation: CASSLTGGETGELFF.

This clonotype was counted many times. The genes are TRBV10-3 and TRBJ2-7; 8 nucleotides line up with TRBD1. The CDR3 runs to 10 residues. V trimming: 10 bases; J trimming: 6 bases; junction bases outside the gene matches: 2. The V gene's germline CDR1 is ENHRY and CDR2 SYGVKD. The CDR3 reads CARTGPEQYF. CDR3 sequence (DNA): TGTGCCAGGACAGGGCCCGAGCAGTACTTC.

The chain combines TRBV3-1 with TRBJ1-3; no clear D gene. Trimming left V 1 base short and J 2 bases short, with 9 bases between. This CDR3 region has 15 residues. Per the germline V gene, CDR1 is LGHDT and CDR2 is YNNKEL (reference sequence). In DNA form, the CDR3 reads TGTGCCAGCAGCCAAGTTGGGGTTGCTGGAAACACCATATATTTT. Protein sequence: CASSQVGVAGNTIYF.

This sequence joins TRBV6-1 and TRBJ1-2, with a tentative D call TRBD1 (5 bases). The CDR3 has 15 amino acids. Germline CDR1 reads MNHNS; CDR2 reads SASEGT. V lost 3 bases, J lost 4 bases, and 15 bases lay in between. The CDR3 DNA is TGTGCCAGCAGTGAGTCGGGGGGGGGTAGCTATGGCTACACCTTC. Residues: CASSESGGGSYGYTF.